What follows is one T cell receptor beta chain and its context. In germline, CDR1 is LNHDA, CDR2 SQIVND (reference sequence). V was pared by 1 base and J by 9 bases, with 12 bases of the junction left unmatched. The length of the CDR3 is 16 residues. The sample is drawn from a study of blood T cell repertoires in COVID-19. Sequencing was performed with immunoSEQ multiplex PCR; in TCRdb, only in-frame clones are kept and a portion is missing. The sample consists of about 130,000 clones, about 80% of them appearing once. This rearrangement joins TRBV19 to TRBJ2-1, with TRBD2 identical over 7 bases. The receptor was isolated from a middle-aged man with active or convalescent COVID-19. Input material: peripheral blood. CDR3 coding DNA: TGTGCCAGTAGTATAGGGGTAGGAGCGGGAAACAGTGAGCAGTTCTTC. Translation gives CASSIGVGAGNSEQFF.